A selection of T cell receptor beta chains follows, all from one sample in a study of OX40 agonist ivuxolimab in advanced cancers. The data were produced by immunoSEQ multiplex PCR, yet TCRdb's version contains in-frame clones alone and is incomplete. The repertoire includes approximately 75,000 clones, more than 70% of them detected once, and 6% to 7.5% sits in the top ten. This specimen consisted of CD4+ or CD8+ T cells sorted from blood, obtained in a trial of the OX40 agonist ivuxolimab. The source of these receptors is an adult with an advanced solid tumor such as melanoma, head and neck, liver or kidney cancer. CDR3s include the opening cysteine and the closing phenylalanine or tryptophan. Fields, in order: V gene, J gene, CDR3 protein.

v_gene: TRBV20-1; j_gene: TRBJ2-7; CDR3aa: CSYRGVYEQYF
v_gene: TRBV20-1; j_gene: TRBJ2-3; CDR3aa: CSASQDTQYF
v_gene: TRBV7-8; j_gene: TRBJ2-7; CDR3aa: CASSLDQGLAGRYSYEQYF
v_gene: TRBV11-3; j_gene: TRBJ2-7; CDR3aa: CASSGGGTGPYEQYF
v_gene: TRBV4-3; j_gene: TRBJ2-1; CDR3aa: CASSQGGGNYNEQFF
v_gene: TRBV13; j_gene: TRBJ1-3; CDR3aa: CASSSPEDLQGNTIYF
v_gene: TRBV29-1; j_gene: TRBJ2-1; CDR3aa: CSSLGLAGHNEQFF
v_gene: TRBV4-1; j_gene: TRBJ1-1; CDR3aa: CASSHLLGNRARGNTEAFF
v_gene: TRBV4-3; j_gene: TRBJ1-5; CDR3aa: CASSQDLGGQPQHF
v_gene: TRBV5-1; j_gene: TRBJ1-4; CDR3aa: CASSFQGATNEKLFF
v_gene: TRBV10-3; j_gene: TRBJ1-3; CDR3aa: CAISTGSENTIYF
v_gene: TRBV27; j_gene: TRBJ2-2; CDR3aa: CASSPGPNTGELFF
v_gene: TRBV4-2; j_gene: TRBJ2-1; CDR3aa: CASSQASGGSGEQFF
v_gene: TRBV14; j_gene: TRBJ1-2; CDR3aa: CASSHPNDYGYTF
v_gene: TRBV5-1; j_gene: TRBJ2-1; CDR3aa: CASRGGGSGSNEQFF